This record concerns one T cell receptor beta chain sequence. V dropped 5 bases and J dropped 5; count of bases not matched to a gene: 9. Per germline, CDR1 SGHAT and CDR2 FQDESV (reference sequence). The CDR3 is made up of 15 amino acids. The data are from a study of blood T cell repertoires in COVID-19. Whole-study context: The United States, Italy and Spain were the sources of the acute and convalescent COVID-19 samples. Sources were T cells, B-cell-depleted T cells, or PBMCs; the material itself was cDNA or gDNA.

Under the authors' procedure: Amplification from reference gene primers served as the basis for estimated nucleated cell counts. The assay was immunoSEQ multiplex PCR, and TCRdb's table has in-frame clones only and misses some. The V and J calls and the clone size are those of that table, but D and trimming were determined from the DNA. Of about 380,000 clones listed, roughly 85% are singletons. The sequence came from a woman aged 18-30 years with acute or convalescent COVID-19. Sequencing was performed on peripheral blood. V gene TRBV11-1 combines with J gene TRBJ1-1; TRBD1 matches 9 bases. CDR3 protein: CASSPDRGIETEAFF. In DNA form, the CDR3 reads TGTGCCAGCAGCCCGGACAGGGGAATTGAAACTGAAGCTTTCTTT.